This record covers a single T cell receptor beta chain. These data originate in a study of lymphopenia after photon versus proton radiotherapy. The table came from immunoSEQ multiplex PCR; TCRdb's copy has only in-frame clones and leaves some out. The repertoire holds 35,000 to 45,000 clones, approximately 80% seen once, with around 25% in the top ten. The V and J ends lost 3 bases and 7 bases respectively, with 10 bases between them. Germline loops: CDR1 GTSNPN, CDR2 SVGIG (reference sequence). This CDR3 spans 13 amino acids. This sequence originates from an older woman with pancreatic cancer. The J gene is TRBJ1-6, the V gene TRBV30; TRBD1 might be the D (5 bases). Sequencing was performed on peripheral blood, taken from a patient treated with proton-based radiotherapy. The CDR3 loop is CAWSGTGNSPLHF. CDR3 coding DNA: TGTGCCTGGAGCGGGACGGGGAATTCACCCCTCCACTTT.